This T cell receptor (beta chain) is drawn from a study of molecular identifiers for immune sequencing clone quantification. Between roughly 18,000 and 1,100,000 sorted cells, with 10%, 30% or 50% RNA, yielded naive CD8 libraries. Trimming removed 4 bases from V and 4 bases from J; junction bases left unmatched: 5. Germline lookup yields CDR1 LGHNA and CDR2 YSLEER. The CDR3 is 15 residues long. There are many counts of this clonotype. Previously reported methods and listed TCR primers produced the bulk TCR libraries. TCRdb passed the PCR reads through MiXCR, listing each CDR3 protein once. The repertoire consists of more than 300,000 distinct CDR3 sequences, with 20% to 25% occurring once and the leading ten covering approximately 0.85%.

Material: naive CD8+ T cells from blood, with Jurkat cell RNA spiked in. The sample's subset: FACS-sorted CD8+CD4-CCR7+CD45RA+ naive T cells. This chain joins TRBV4-3 and TRBJ2-3; 10 bases agree with TRBD2. The sequence was obtained from a human donor in good health. Some libraries in this study had Jurkat cell RNA spiked in. The CDR3 region is CASSPGTSAADTQYF. The CDR3 bases are TGCGCCAGCAGCCCCGGGACTAGCGCGGCAGATACGCAGTATTTT.